Sequencing of this T cell receptor (beta chain) was carried out in a study of cytotoxic CD8 clonotypes in ibrutinib-treated CLL listed by TCRdb under 2021. With respect to the entire study: In this cohort, some 16 patients were treatment-naive and approximately ten were relapsed/refractory, while some 18 had unmutated IGHV. Partial responses were observed in 24 patients and complete responses in 2; after a median follow-up of 68 months, remission was maintained in 15 or so patients and progression was observed in approximately 12. Samples at response were collected after a median of approximately twelve months of treatment, with a range of about 6 to 40 months. On average, each sample yielded approximately 250,000 productive templates and around 98,000 productive rearrangements. Of the approximately 87 participants in the trial, roughly 26 had longitudinal samples available. Cryopreserved peripheral blood mononuclear cells were collected before treatment, at response, and at either disease progression or sustained remission. Every remission and progressive disease sample was obtained while ibrutinib was still being received by the patients. Broader findings and caveats from the paper: Sampling times were not matched between patients in sustained remission and patients whose disease was progressing, and lymph node repertoires were not examined. At baseline, clonality was higher than in age-matched healthy donors and showed a strong correlation with circulating CD8+ T-cell counts. Public clonotypes were found to be uncommon and were observed to contract or remain stable during treatment; the increase in clonality was shown to reflect expansion of private clonotypes at ibrutinib response. At ibrutinib response clonality went up, during sustained remission it held steady, and at progression it dropped back toward baseline.

The cysteine opens and the phenylalanine closes a CDR3 of 13 amino acids. The DNA shown is the 39-base CDR3, in frame from base 1. CDR1 and CDR2 were assigned from the germline V gene as ENHRY and SYGVKD. The junction shows trimming of 8 bases on V and 3 bases on J, plus 10 bases between the germline ends. A word on this clone: Its antigen is currently not known. No much larger clone exists at a distance of one base, and base qualities are not known.

What the time point label conveys for this sample: around 25 months on ibrutinib. Roughly 2.2 micrograms of genomic DNA were extracted from cryopreserved PBMCs for TCR beta library preparation. High-throughput TCR beta sequencing was performed on longitudinal blood samples from CLL patients receiving ibrutinib monotherapy. The patients were enrolled in a single-center, open-label phase 2 trial of ibrutinib monotherapy. On a MiSeq, deep resolution sequencing aimed for a depth between 1 in 1 million and 1 in 200,000 T cells, with each clonotype covered 10x on average. The immunoSEQ hsTCRB Kit was used to generate the TCR beta libraries. Per the original workflow: ImmunoSEQ Data Assistant and ImmunoSEQ Analyzer were used for data analysis, and V, D and J genes were assigned according to IMGT definitions. Clonality, which ranges from 0 to 1, was calculated by subtracting the normalized Shannon entropy of productive rearrangement frequencies from one. Only overrepresented clonotypes making up at least 0.05% of each patient's repertoire were included in the public clonotype analysis. Repertoires from some twelve age-matched healthy donors in immuneACCESS were used as clonality controls. TCRdb mirrors the immuneACCESS table, restricted to in-frame sequences. Some clones are absent from its copies; in checked studies, under half trace to an unresolved V gene, and the reason for the others is unknown. V, J and clone size are those of that table, while D and trimming were read from the DNA. The sample table shows roughly 200,000 clones, and over 60% are seen once. The ten top clones hold around 15% of the sample.

The chain is encoded by TRBV10-3 joined to TRBJ1-4; no confident D gene assignment can be made. The receptor was isolated from a human donor with chronic lymphocytic leukemia. The material was PBMCs, obtained after 24 months of ibrutinib treatment. The sequenced DNA: TGTGCCATCGCGAGGGTGCCTAATGAAAAACTGTTTTTT. It translates to CAIARVPNEKLFF.